Listed below are T cell receptor beta chains from one sample, sequenced in a study of cytomegalovirus exposure and HLA in healthy donors. Data came from immunoSEQ multiplex PCR; TCRdb stores just in-frame clones and leaves some out. The sample lists 150,000 or so clones, around 80% occurring once. The sample consisted of PBMCs. Receptors originate from a woman aged 40 to 49 in good health and CMV-seronegative. The CDR3 runs from the conserved cysteine through the conserved F or W.

j_call v_call cdr3_aa
TRBJ2-7 TRBV5-1 CASSLAWGLYEQYF
NA TRBV11-3 CASSSTGTLSYEQYF
TRBJ1-3 TRBV7-9 CASSFAGQTPGNTIYF
TRBJ2-7 TRBV2 CASMGQGKHYEQYF
TRBJ2-1 TRBV5-4 CASSGLGLAGRNEQFF
TRBJ2-3 TRBV7-8 CASNRLAGSTDTQYF
TRBJ1-2 TRBV7-8 CASTATGGEGYTF
TRBJ1-2 TRBV25-1 CASRDKTVHGYTF
TRBJ1-2 TRBV18 CASSPTVYGYTF
TRBJ2-7 TRBV6-5 CASSVQGSEEYF
TRBJ2-1 TRBV7-9 CAGQLAGGTDEQFF
TRBJ1-6 TRBV4-1 CASSQVGNSPLHF
TRBJ2-7 TRBV5-1 CASSLLGRDRGSYEQYF
TRBJ2-2 TRBV5-6 CASSPPGLAVSTGELFF
TRBJ2-7 TRBV6-6 CASGDPRDSVYEQYF
TRBJ2-1 TRBV5-1 CASSLWETYNEQFF
TRBJ2-5 TRBV11-3 CASSFGGTQETQYF
TRBJ1-6 TRBV19 CASSTRGGSGASPLHF
TRBJ1-2 TRBV7-9 CASSWGGIEITF
TRBJ2-7 TRBV6-5 CASSYSEGYEQYF
TRBJ2-7 TRBV5-1 CASSLGGQGNYEQYF
TRBJ1-6 TRBV6-5 CASIGTGGDSPLHF
TRBJ2-3 TRBV4-1 CASSSLGLAGTDTQYF
TRBJ2-7 TRBV7-9 CASSLQGVGFYEQYF
TRBJ2-3 TRBV28 CASRGWSPDTQYF
TRBJ2-6 TRBV5-6 CASSFGTGPSGANVLTF
TRBJ1-1 TRBV2 CASSDRHRGNTEAFF
TRBJ2-3 TRBV5-1 CASSLNGQGETDTQYF
TRBJ1-5 TRBV30 CAWSVQGNQPQHF
TRBJ2-5 TRBV5-1 CASSLWQGGETQYF
TRBJ2-7 TRBV10-3 CAISGPDRGGYEQYF
TRBJ1-5 TRBV2 CASSEGGRRNNQPQHF
TRBJ1-4 TRBV10-3 CAITPSPADTEKLFF
TRBJ2-3 TRBV11-1 CASSLRGSGRLDTQYF
TRBJ2-7 TRBV6-1 CASSGAYEQYF
TRBJ2-7 TRBV7-2 CASSRTGTGDYEQYF
TRBJ2-2 TRBV18 CASSSGTDSGELFF
TRBJ2-7 TRBV5-6 CASSFRFAGSYEQYF
TRBJ2-5 TRBV7-9 CASSRQTGRETQYF
TRBJ2-7 TRBV6-1 CASKATGTGGSEQYF
TRBJ2-2 TRBV29-1 CSAARLAGPNRGTGELFF
TRBJ1-6 TRBV4-1 CASSQSVSRGHSPLHF
TRBJ2-3 TRBV7-6 CASSLVAGASTDTQYF
TRBJ2-2 TRBV9 CASSAVGRGTGELFF
TRBJ1-4 TRBV7-9 CASRKGPGEKLFF
TRBJ2-7 TRBV9 CASSVREGEQYF
TRBJ2-6 TRBV18 CASSPGSSGANVLTF
TRBJ2-3 TRBV7-9 CASSWLERSDTQYF
TRBJ1-5 TRBV5-6 CASSLDGGSPQHF
TRBJ2-3 TRBV10-1 CASSGQGGTDTQYF
TRBJ2-1 TRBV27 CASNLDLAGAYNEQFF
TRBJ2-7 TRBV7-9 CASSFRTGGGDYEQYF